This entry concerns a single TCR beta chain. Its antigen is unidentified. Deletions cut 4 bases from V and 3 bases from J, with 16 bases between. The CDR3 consists of 15 residues. The germline V gene encodes CDR1 SQVTM and CDR2 ANQGSEA. It was by quantitative 5'-RACE with molecular barcodes that TCR beta libraries were made. TCRdb re-called the 5' RACE reads with MiXCR, one entry per CDR3 protein. Of approximately 180,000 distinct CDR3 sequences in the sample, 18% were seen once. This entry comes from a study of CD8 T cells in ankylosing spondylitis. The study's findings and limits: Disease-linked clones reportedly concentrated significantly in matched ankylosing spondylitis synovial fluid. Disease-linked clones were found to be CD8+ and relatively rare in peripheral blood.

The clonotype comes from a male donor aged 10 to 35 with ankylosing spondylitis or in good health (not recorded which). The chain combines TRBV29-1 with TRBJ2-1; D gene ambiguous. Sequences were obtained from blood, either unsorted or a sorted T cell fraction (not recorded which). Here the CDR3 DNA reads TGCAGCGTTGGCTTGGGCGATGGGCTCTACAATGAGCAGTTCTTC. It encodes CSVGLGDGLYNEQFF.